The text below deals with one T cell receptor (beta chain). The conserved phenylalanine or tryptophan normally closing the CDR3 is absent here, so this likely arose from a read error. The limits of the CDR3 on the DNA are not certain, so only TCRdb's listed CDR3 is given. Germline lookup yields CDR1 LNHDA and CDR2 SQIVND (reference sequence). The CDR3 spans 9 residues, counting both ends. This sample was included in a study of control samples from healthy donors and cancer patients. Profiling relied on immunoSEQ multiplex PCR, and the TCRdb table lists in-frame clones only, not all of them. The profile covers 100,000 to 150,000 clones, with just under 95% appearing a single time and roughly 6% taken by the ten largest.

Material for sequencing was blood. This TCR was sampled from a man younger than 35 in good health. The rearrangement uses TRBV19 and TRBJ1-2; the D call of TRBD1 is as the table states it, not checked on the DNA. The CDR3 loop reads CASRSLRLG.